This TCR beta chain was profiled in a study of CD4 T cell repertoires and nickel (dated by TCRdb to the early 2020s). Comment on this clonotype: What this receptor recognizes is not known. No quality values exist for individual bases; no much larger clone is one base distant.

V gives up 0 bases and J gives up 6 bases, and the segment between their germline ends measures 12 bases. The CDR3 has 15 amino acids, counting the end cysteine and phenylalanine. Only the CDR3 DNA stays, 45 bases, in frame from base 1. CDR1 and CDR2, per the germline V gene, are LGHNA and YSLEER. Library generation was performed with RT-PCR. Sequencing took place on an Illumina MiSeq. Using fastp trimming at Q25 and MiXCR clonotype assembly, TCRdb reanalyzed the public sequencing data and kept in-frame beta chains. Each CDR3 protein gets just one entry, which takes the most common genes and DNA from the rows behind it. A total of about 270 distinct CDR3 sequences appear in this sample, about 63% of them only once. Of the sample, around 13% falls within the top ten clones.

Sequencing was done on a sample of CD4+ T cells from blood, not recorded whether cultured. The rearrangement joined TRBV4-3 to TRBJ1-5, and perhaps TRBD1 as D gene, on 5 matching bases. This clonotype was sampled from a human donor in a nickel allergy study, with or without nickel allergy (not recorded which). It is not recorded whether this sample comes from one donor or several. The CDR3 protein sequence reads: CASSQDAWRGQPQHF. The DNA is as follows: TGCGCCAGCAGCCAAGATGCTTGGAGGGGTCAGCCCCAGCATTTT.